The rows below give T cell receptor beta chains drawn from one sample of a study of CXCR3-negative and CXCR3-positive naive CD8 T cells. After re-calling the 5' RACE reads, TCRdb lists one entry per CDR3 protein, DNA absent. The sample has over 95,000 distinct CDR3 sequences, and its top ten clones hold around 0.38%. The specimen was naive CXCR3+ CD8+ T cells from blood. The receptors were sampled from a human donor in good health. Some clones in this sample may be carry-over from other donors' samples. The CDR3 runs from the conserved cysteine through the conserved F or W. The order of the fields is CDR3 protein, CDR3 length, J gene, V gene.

CDR3aa: CSVEDRQGGGYTF
len: 13
j_gene: TRBJ1-2
v_gene: TRBV29-1

CDR3aa: CASSPRDWGEQYF
len: 13
j_gene: TRBJ2-7
v_gene: TRBV7-9

CDR3aa: CSARLANTGELFF
len: 13
j_gene: TRBJ2-2
v_gene: TRBV29-1

CDR3aa: CASSEVAGGVVEQFF
len: 15
j_gene: TRBJ2-1
v_gene: TRBV2

CDR3aa: CASSQASGGAYNEQFF
len: 16
j_gene: TRBJ2-1
v_gene: TRBV4-3

CDR3aa: CSVEQGPLSYEQYF
len: 14
j_gene: TRBJ2-7
v_gene: TRBV29-1

CDR3aa: CASSFIGQLNTEAFF
len: 15
j_gene: TRBJ1-1
v_gene: TRBV13

CDR3aa: CASTPVTNTGELFF
len: 14
j_gene: TRBJ2-2
v_gene: TRBV5-1

CDR3aa: CASSVGDSTEAFF
len: 13
j_gene: TRBJ1-1
v_gene: TRBV9

CDR3aa: CSVERGQISGNTIYF
len: 15
j_gene: TRBJ1-3
v_gene: TRBV29-1

CDR3aa: CASSLAGGVSYNEQFF
len: 16
j_gene: TRBJ2-1
v_gene: TRBV6-5

CDR3aa: CASSQVPDRNNSPLHF
len: 16
j_gene: TRBJ1-6
v_gene: TRBV4-1

CDR3aa: CASSRWDVKNIQYF
len: 14
j_gene: TRBJ2-4
v_gene: TRBV19

CDR3aa: CASSLEPNPADTQYF
len: 15
j_gene: TRBJ2-3
v_gene: TRBV12-3/TRBV12-4

CDR3aa: CSVHMGGELFF
len: 11
j_gene: TRBJ2-2
v_gene: TRBV29-1

CDR3aa: CASSEYLRGGTDTQYF
len: 16
j_gene: TRBJ2-3
v_gene: TRBV25-1

CDR3aa: CASSIAGGPYNEQFF
len: 15
j_gene: TRBJ2-1
v_gene: TRBV27

CDR3aa: CATSRDELAVYEQYF
len: 15
j_gene: TRBJ2-7
v_gene: TRBV15

CDR3aa: CASSRTGREQYF
len: 12
j_gene: TRBJ2-7
v_gene: TRBV7-9

CDR3aa: CASSLASSTEAFF
len: 13
j_gene: TRBJ1-1
v_gene: TRBV7-9

CDR3aa: CASSTGTPPTDTQYF
len: 15
j_gene: TRBJ2-3
v_gene: TRBV5-1

CDR3aa: CASSSAGGNEQFF
len: 13
j_gene: TRBJ2-1
v_gene: TRBV7-9

CDR3aa: CASSQYRGAYNEQFF
len: 15
j_gene: TRBJ2-1
v_gene: TRBV3-1

CDR3aa: CASNFDRGWETQYF
len: 14
j_gene: TRBJ2-5
v_gene: TRBV5-5

CDR3aa: CASSQEDSLRYASNEQYF
len: 18
j_gene: TRBJ2-7
v_gene: TRBV4-1

CDR3aa: CASSQDYATGSTDTQYF
len: 17
j_gene: TRBJ2-3
v_gene: TRBV4-3

CDR3aa: CSADRGDYGYTF
len: 12
j_gene: TRBJ1-2
v_gene: TRBV29-1

CDR3aa: CASSLGGRTEAFF
len: 13
j_gene: TRBJ1-1
v_gene: TRBV7-9

CDR3aa: CASSHAPGRLLSGANVLTF
len: 19
j_gene: TRBJ2-6
v_gene: TRBV14

CDR3aa: CASRMVRGSNQPQHF
len: 15
j_gene: TRBJ1-5
v_gene: TRBV25-1

CDR3aa: CASSDRGNEKLFF
len: 13
j_gene: TRBJ1-4
v_gene: TRBV7-8

CDR3aa: CASSHWDSRYEQYF
len: 14
j_gene: TRBJ2-7
v_gene: TRBV14

CDR3aa: CASSQGILIQETQYF
len: 15
j_gene: TRBJ2-5
v_gene: TRBV14

CDR3aa: CASSLSLDRGLTGELFF
len: 17
j_gene: TRBJ2-2
v_gene: TRBV27

CDR3aa: CASSQRTGDYNEQFF
len: 15
j_gene: TRBJ2-1
v_gene: TRBV7-6

CDR3aa: CSAREVAGRIYEQYF
len: 15
j_gene: TRBJ2-7
v_gene: TRBV20-1

CDR3aa: CASQGNNEKLFF
len: 12
j_gene: TRBJ1-4
v_gene: TRBV19

CDR3aa: CSARDLDRATGELFF
len: 15
j_gene: TRBJ2-2
v_gene: TRBV20-1

CDR3aa: CASSFSTGANFLSYNEQFF
len: 19
j_gene: TRBJ2-1
v_gene: TRBV7-3

CDR3aa: CASSLGLAGRDEQYF
len: 15
j_gene: TRBJ2-7
v_gene: TRBV7-9

CDR3aa: CASSQGIDTQYF
len: 12
j_gene: TRBJ2-3
v_gene: TRBV7-6

CDR3aa: CASSQDRGRGGSPLHF
len: 16
j_gene: TRBJ1-6
v_gene: TRBV4-3

CDR3aa: CASSFGTGYTGELFF
len: 15
j_gene: TRBJ2-2
v_gene: TRBV5-6

CDR3aa: CASSFFIPGQGTGELFF
len: 17
j_gene: TRBJ2-2
v_gene: TRBV7-9

CDR3aa: CASSRPHLHDRDSYEQYF
len: 18
j_gene: TRBJ2-7
v_gene: TRBV7-6

CDR3aa: CASSPSGSYINEQFF
len: 15
j_gene: TRBJ2-1
v_gene: TRBV3-1

CDR3aa: CASSMVTGVIDEQFF
len: 15
j_gene: TRBJ2-1
v_gene: TRBV19

CDR3aa: CASSPRTGEYEQYF
len: 14
j_gene: TRBJ2-7
v_gene: TRBV28

CDR3aa: CSVLTGVGYEQYF
len: 13
j_gene: TRBJ2-7
v_gene: TRBV29-1

CDR3aa: CASSYSTSGGRNEQFF
len: 16
j_gene: TRBJ2-1
v_gene: TRBV6-9

CDR3aa: CASSAGGPFETQYF
len: 14
j_gene: TRBJ2-5
v_gene: TRBV9

CDR3aa: CASSLADLNTEAFF
len: 14
j_gene: TRBJ1-1
v_gene: TRBV5-5

CDR3aa: CASSSGLPRTDTQYF
len: 15
j_gene: TRBJ2-3
v_gene: TRBV7-9

CDR3aa: CASSDPQGGDYTEAFF
len: 16
j_gene: TRBJ1-1
v_gene: TRBV25-1

CDR3aa: CASRDGSSYEQYF
len: 13
j_gene: TRBJ2-7
v_gene: TRBV2